This T cell receptor (beta chain) originates from a study of spatial heterogeneity in lung cancer. As to time point: sample taken at primary tumor resection. Unsorted whole RNA of tumor, nontumor lung or frozen PBMC was sequenced. This clonotype has a count of ten or more. The library was prepared for alpha chains; this beta chain is a stray read, so its frequency means little. TCRdb reprocessed the 5' RACE reads with MiXCR, giving one entry per CDR3 protein. This table has about 13,000 distinct CDR3 sequences, about 5.1% appearing once. The V end lost 0 bases, the J end lost 4 bases, and 10 bases lay between the germline ends. Germline V gene sequence: CDR1 SGHKS, CDR2 YYEKEE (reference sequence). The CDR3 has 14 amino acids.

The sequencing here drew on lung tumor tissue, taken at surgery. The V gene is TRBV5-5, the J gene TRBJ1-2; D may be TRBD1 (6 bases). The TCR sequence derives from a human donor with early-stage non-small cell lung cancer. Here the CDR3 reads CASSLATGSYGYTF. CDR3 DNA: TGTGCCAGCAGCTTGGCTACAGGGAGCTATGGCTACACCTTC.